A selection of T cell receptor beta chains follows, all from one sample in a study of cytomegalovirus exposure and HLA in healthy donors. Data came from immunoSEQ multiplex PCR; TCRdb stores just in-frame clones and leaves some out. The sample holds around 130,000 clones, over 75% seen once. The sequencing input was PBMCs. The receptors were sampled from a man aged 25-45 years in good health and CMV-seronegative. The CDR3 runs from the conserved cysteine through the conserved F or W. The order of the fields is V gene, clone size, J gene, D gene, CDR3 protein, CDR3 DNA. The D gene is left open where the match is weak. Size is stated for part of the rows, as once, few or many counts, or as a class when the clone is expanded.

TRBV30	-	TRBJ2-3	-	CAWSVRRGTDTQYF	TGTGCCTGGAGTGTACGCAGGGGTACAGATACGCAGTATTTT
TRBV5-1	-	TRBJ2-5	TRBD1	CASSLAGTGQETQYF	TGCGCCAGCAGCTTGGCCGGGACAGGCCAAGAGACCCAGTACTTC
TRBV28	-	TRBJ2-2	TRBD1	CASSLHRGLGTGELFF	TGTGCCAGCAGTTTACACAGGGGCTTGGGAACCGGGGAGCTGTTTTTT
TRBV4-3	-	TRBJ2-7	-	CASSQYRVGSYEQYF	TGCGCCAGCAGCCAGTACAGGGTCGGATCCTACGAGCAGTACTTC
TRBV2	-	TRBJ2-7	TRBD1	CASSIPGQGAPEQYF	TGTGCCAGCAGCATACCGGGACAGGGGGCTCCCGAGCAGTACTTC
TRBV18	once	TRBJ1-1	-	CASSPGSTEAFF	TGTGCCAGCTCACCAGGGAGCACTGAAGCTTTCTTT
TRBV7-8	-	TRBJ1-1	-	CASSQGRGTEAFF	TGTGCCAGCAGCCAAGGCAGGGGTACTGAAGCTTTCTTT
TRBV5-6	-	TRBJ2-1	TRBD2	CASSLIGGGNEQFF	TGTGCCAGCAGCTTGATCGGGGGGGGGAATGAGCAGTTCTTC
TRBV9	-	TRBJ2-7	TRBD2	CASSPGLAGYEQYF	TGTGCCAGCAGCCCGGGACTAGCGGGCTACGAGCAGTACTTC
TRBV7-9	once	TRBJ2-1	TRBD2	CASSFAGGPGEQFF	TGTGCCAGCAGCTTTGCGGGGGGGCCGGGTGAGCAGTTCTTC
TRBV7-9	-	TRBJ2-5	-	CASSFRQVFYQETQYF	TGTGCCAGCAGCTTCCGACAGGTTTTTTACCAAGAGACCCAGTACTTC
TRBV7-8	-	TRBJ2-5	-	CASSLDSQETQYF	TGTGCCAGCAGCCTCGACAGCCAAGAGACCCAGTACTTC
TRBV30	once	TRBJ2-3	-	CAWTGVASVFTDTQYF	TGTGCCTGGACGGGGGTGGCTAGCGTCTTCACAGATACGCAGTATTTT
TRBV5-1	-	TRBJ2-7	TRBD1	CASSLGTGDPYEQYF	TGCGCCAGCAGCTTGGGGACAGGGGACCCCTACGAGCAGTACTTC
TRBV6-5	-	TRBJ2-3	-	CASSVSGGYTDTQYF	TGTGCCAGCAGTGTTTCAGGGGGGTACACAGATACGCAGTATTTT
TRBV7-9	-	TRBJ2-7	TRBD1	CASSGRGTGEAYEQYF	TGTGCCAGCAGCGGAAGAGGGACAGGGGAGGCCTACGAGCAGTACTTC
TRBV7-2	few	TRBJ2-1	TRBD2	CASSLGTSGGVLEEQFF	TGTGCCAGCAGCCTAGGGACTAGCGGGGGGGTCTTAGAAGAGCAGTTCTTC
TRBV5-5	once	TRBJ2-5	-	CASSSSWDTLGETQYF	TGTGCCAGCAGTTCCTCCTGGGACACCCTCGGGGAGACCCAGTACTTC
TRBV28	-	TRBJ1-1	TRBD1	CASRGQGNEAFF	TGTGCCAGCAGGGGACAGGGAAATGAAGCTTTCTTT
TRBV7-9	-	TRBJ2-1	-	CASSLKRTSSYNEQFF	TGTGCCAGCAGCTTAAAGCGGACGAGCTCCTACAATGAGCAGTTCTTC
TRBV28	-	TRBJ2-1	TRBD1	CASSTGGYSSNEQFF	TGTGCCAGCAGCACAGGGGGCTATTCCTCCAATGAGCAGTTCTTC